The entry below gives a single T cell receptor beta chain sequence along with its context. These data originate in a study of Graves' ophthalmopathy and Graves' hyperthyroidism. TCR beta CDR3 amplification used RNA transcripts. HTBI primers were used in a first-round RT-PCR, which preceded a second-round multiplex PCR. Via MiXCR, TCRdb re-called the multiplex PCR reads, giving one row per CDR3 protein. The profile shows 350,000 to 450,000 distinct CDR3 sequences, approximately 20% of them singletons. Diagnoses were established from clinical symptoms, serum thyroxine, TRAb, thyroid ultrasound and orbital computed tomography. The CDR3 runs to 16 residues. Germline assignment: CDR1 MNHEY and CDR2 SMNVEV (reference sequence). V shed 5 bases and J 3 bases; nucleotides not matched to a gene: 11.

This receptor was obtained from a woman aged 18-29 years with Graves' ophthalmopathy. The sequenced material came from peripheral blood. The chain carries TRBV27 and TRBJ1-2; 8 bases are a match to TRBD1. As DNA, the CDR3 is TGTGCCAGCAGTCCAACCCGACAGGGGCGTCACTATGGCTACACCTTC. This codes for CASSPTRQGRHYGYTF.